This TCR beta chain was retrieved from a study of T cell changes during pregnancy in multiple sclerosis. The CDR3 runs 15 residues. V lost 4 bases and J lost 4, with 15 bases in between. Per the germline V gene, CDR1 is SGHTS and CDR2 is YDEGEE. Generated by immunoSEQ multiplex PCR, the TCRdb table keeps only in-frame clones and is missing some. The profile covers tens of thousands of clones, with more than 85% appearing a single time and about 3.3% taken by the ten largest. The starting material was CD4+ T cells from peripheral blood mononuclear cells, obtained in the first trimester of pregnancy. J is TRBJ2-4 and V is TRBV5-8; possibly TRBD2 for D (6 bases). This receptor was taken from a female donor in good health, enrolled as a control in a pregnancy study. The CDR3 is CASSHLSGVKNIQYF. Written as DNA, the CDR3 is TGTGCCAGCAGCCACCTGTCGGGGGTAAAAAACATTCAGTACTTC.